The TCR beta chain under discussion was sequenced for a study of T cells after yellow fever vaccination. Study information: The authors prepared low-cell-number fractions using SMART-Seq v4 Ultra Low Input.

Generation of TCR cDNA used 5'RACE template switching (which added a universal primer site and UMIs). TCRdb used MiXCR to reprocess the 5' RACE reads, holding one entry per CDR3 protein. The data contain 550,000 to 750,000 distinct CDR3 sequences, roughly 13% of them seen just once; the ten biggest clones take up roughly 13%. The CDR3 runs 13 residues. Looked up from germline, CDR1 is LGHNA and CDR2 is YNFKEQ. V lost 4 bases and J 6 bases, leaving 13 bases between the germline ends. This clonotype was obtained from a man aged 30 to 39 who received the YFV17D yellow fever vaccine. The chain uses TRBV4-2 and TRBJ2-7, with a possible D match to TRBD2 (5 bases). The starting material was PBMCs, obtained on the day of the yellow fever booster vaccination. Here the CDR3 reads CASSPYQAGEQYF. Written as DNA, the CDR3 is TGTGCCAGCAGCCCGTACCAGGCGGGCGAGCAGTACTTC.